Listed here is a single TCR beta chain. Its specific antigen is unknown. Base qualities are not recorded, but no much larger clone differs from it by a single base. This record comes from a study of blood T cell repertoires in COVID-19 (dated by TCRdb to about 2020). For the wider study: Samples from collaborators originated in the United States, Italy and Spain and spanned both the acute and convalescent phases of COVID-19. A de-identified subject ID, COVID-19 status, age in years and sex were almost always included in the sample metadata. Where available, HLA class I and class II types were taken from metadata supplied by the sample provider and were not determined by assay-based typing. The prospective study material was composed of cDNA or gDNA derived from T cells, B-cell-depleted T cells, or PBMCs. The repertoires were released in a freely available public database intended as a resource for research on the immune response to SARS-CoV-2. Subjects who had been exposed to COVID-19, were actively infected with it, or had recovered from it provided the deeply sampled blood TCRbeta repertoires that made up the dataset. The samples were drawn from two sources: the first 160 participants of the ongoing ImmuneRACE study, and fewer than 1,500 subjects contributed by 6 global collaborators. Overall study results and their limits: The amount of clinical and demographic metadata varied by source and participant and was provided uncurated.

The immunoSEQ Assay, a bias-controlled multiplex PCR, was used to amplify TCRbeta CDR3 regions from genomic DNA. On the study's bioinformatics: Nucleated cell counts per sample were estimated from amplification of reference gene primers within the assay. Sequence reads were collapsed and filtered to measure the absolute abundance of every unique TCRbeta CDR3 rearrangement. For each sample, productive Simpson clonality was calculated as the square root of Simpson's diversity index over productive rearrangements. Here the immuneACCESS table is served through TCRdb, limited to in-frame sequences with V and J called. Missing clones are a known gap in these copies; in checked studies unresolved V genes cover under half, and the rest lacks a known reason. From that table come the V and J calls and clone size; the DNA was used to work out D and trimming. This sample comprises over 200,000 clones, around 85% of them detected only once. The ten largest clonotypes hold roughly 3% of the sample.

Samples from volunteer blood donors who had recovered from COVID-19 were contributed by a second Seattle source. Each collaborating institution followed its own protocols to collect whole blood in K2EDTA tubes. For TCRbeta analysis, collaborators shipped samples in one of three forms: frozen whole blood, isolated PBMCs, or DNA extracted from either of those sample types. The junction carries 26 bases between V and J, which are trimmed by 0 bases and 6 bases respectively. The CDR3 runs 19 amino acids, cysteine and phenylalanine included. The only DNA kept is the CDR3, 57 bases in frame from the first base. CDR1 and CDR2 (LGHNA, YNFKEQ) derive from the germline V gene.

Recombination connected TRBV4-2 to TRBJ1-2, and TRBD1 may be the D gene, going by 6 matching bases. The sequence derives from a woman between 25 and 40 years old who had recovered from COVID-19. Sequenced sample: peripheral blood. The DNA sequence follows: TGTGCCAGCAGCCAAGAGCCCCACGGCGGGGGGCGCTTCGGGAATGGCTACACCTTC. This yields the protein CASSQEPHGGGRFGNGYTF.